The rows below give T cell receptor beta chains drawn from one sample of a study of blood T cell repertoires in COVID-19. TCRdb keeps only in-frame clones here, not all; method: immunoSEQ multiplex PCR. Among about 70,000 clones listed, roughly three quarters were seen once. Sequenced input: peripheral blood. The receptors originated from a woman aged 55-70 years with acute or convalescent COVID-19. The conserved cysteine and the conserved F or W are not part of the CDR3 here.

v_call: TRBV3-1/TRBV3-2
cdr3_aa: ASSPSGYGYT

v_call: TRBV6-5
cdr3_aa: ASMPSSYNSPLH

v_call: TRBV11-2
cdr3_aa: ASSLGTEFTGELF

v_call: TRBV7-3
cdr3_aa: ASSPWGTGGLTGNTIY

v_call: TRBV7-6
cdr3_aa: ASSWDSRDLEEQY

v_call: TRBV28
cdr3_aa: ASSPLGQGVRQPQH

v_call: TRBV7-9
cdr3_aa: ASNERLGKETQY

v_call: TRBV7-9
cdr3_aa: ASSQLGRPYEQY

v_call: TRBV29-1
cdr3_aa: SGGSFDEQY

v_call: TRBV5-1
cdr3_aa: ASSFPGEETQY

v_call: TRBV5-5
cdr3_aa: ASSLDRVASEAF

v_call: TRBV4-1
cdr3_aa: ASSQEGLPFNEQF

v_call: TRBV12-5
cdr3_aa: ASGLANSASLGEETQY

v_call: TRBV27
cdr3_aa: ASSPFSNTGELF

v_call: TRBV5-6
cdr3_aa: ASSRLTGGLTEAF

v_call: TRBV6-2/TRBV6-3
cdr3_aa: ASSYEAGRGFYGYT

v_call: TRBV4-1
cdr3_aa: ASSLGTSDNEQF

v_call: TRBV29-1
cdr3_aa: SVGRGFTEAF

v_call: TRBV5-6
cdr3_aa: ASSFETQGFEQY

v_call: TRBV18
cdr3_aa: ASSPALRTEAF

v_call: TRBV5-1
cdr3_aa: ASSSPGANTEAF

v_call: TRBV10-3
cdr3_aa: AIRQTAVEETQY

v_call: TRBV19
cdr3_aa: ASILGQGRNTEAF

v_call: TRBV3-1/TRBV3-2
cdr3_aa: ASSYPERGETQY

v_call: TRBV28
cdr3_aa: ATLPTVVLVRAPSLSSYEQY

v_call: TRBV7-8
cdr3_aa: ASSPRTVGAGYT

v_call: TRBV19
cdr3_aa: ASTEGGGADTQY

v_call: TRBV11-3
cdr3_aa: ASSSGLAGETQY

v_call: TRBV3-1/TRBV3-2
cdr3_aa: ASSRTGDYGYT

v_call: TRBV3-1/TRBV3-2
cdr3_aa: ASSQDAGSGNTIY

v_call: TRBV6-6
cdr3_aa: ASSASGDVNEQF

v_call: TRBV5-1
cdr3_aa: ASSPAGREVTEAF

v_call: TRBV5-1
cdr3_aa: ASRGWLGAEQY

v_call: TRBV11-2
cdr3_aa: ASSSQGYTGELF

v_call: TRBV3-1/TRBV3-2
cdr3_aa: ASSDTSGGAREQF

v_call: TRBV5-4
cdr3_aa: ASSLQQGIDEQF

v_call: TRBV5-4
cdr3_aa: ASSLSSSGGANIQY

v_call: TRBV29-1
cdr3_aa: SVLGGVGEKLF

v_call: TRBV18
cdr3_aa: ASSTYRQAEAF